Listed below are T cell receptor beta chains from one sample, sequenced in a study of CXCR3-negative and CXCR3-positive naive CD8 T cells. TCRdb derives one entry per CDR3 protein from the 5' RACE reads, leaving out DNA. The table gives approximately 66,000 distinct CDR3 sequences; the top ten clones make up over 1.3% of it. The sample comprised naive CXCR3- CD8+ T cells from blood. The receptor source for this set is a human donor in good health. Some clones in this sample may be carry-over from other donors' samples. The CDR3 runs from the conserved cysteine through the conserved F or W.

v_gene: TRBV7-6
j_gene: TRBJ2-1
CDR3aa: CASSRGGGYNEQFF

v_gene: TRBV20-1
j_gene: TRBJ2-1
CDR3aa: CSARDETSGSRGEQFF

v_gene: TRBV7-2
j_gene: TRBJ2-1
CDR3aa: CASSFFSRGHYNEQFF

v_gene: TRBV9
j_gene: TRBJ2-5
CDR3aa: CASSVVEAGGGETQYF

v_gene: TRBV5-1
j_gene: TRBJ2-1
CDR3aa: CASSLASGPYNEQFF

v_gene: TRBV5-1
j_gene: TRBJ2-1
CDR3aa: CASSFGQGTVEQFF

v_gene: TRBV29-1
j_gene: TRBJ2-5
CDR3aa: CSVSKGRPQETQYF

v_gene: TRBV27
j_gene: TRBJ2-1
CDR3aa: CASSPDRDTYNEQFF

v_gene: TRBV29-1
j_gene: TRBJ1-2
CDR3aa: CSVEDGGYYGYTF

v_gene: TRBV5-1
j_gene: TRBJ2-7
CDR3aa: CASRGTGTGDDEQYF

v_gene: TRBV4-1
j_gene: TRBJ2-2
CDR3aa: CASSQVVSGTNTGELFF

v_gene: TRBV6-2/TRBV6-3
j_gene: TRBJ2-1
CDR3aa: CASRGRGHDEQFF

v_gene: TRBV5-1
j_gene: TRBJ2-3
CDR3aa: CASSLGSGLAEEFSTDTQYF

v_gene: TRBV20-1
j_gene: TRBJ2-7
CDR3aa: CSAREGTSGLYEQYF

v_gene: TRBV4-3
j_gene: TRBJ2-1
CDR3aa: CASSQDNWSDYNEQFF

v_gene: TRBV6-5
j_gene: TRBJ1-5
CDR3aa: CASSYSLEFNQPQHF

v_gene: TRBV15
j_gene: TRBJ1-1
CDR3aa: CATSRVGGTGTAFF

v_gene: TRBV28
j_gene: TRBJ1-5
CDR3aa: CASSSRHPGTQQPQHF

v_gene: TRBV7-9
j_gene: TRBJ1-1
CDR3aa: CASRIPGGTEAFF

v_gene: TRBV28
j_gene: TRBJ1-3
CDR3aa: CASSLEGGATGNTIYF

v_gene: TRBV7-9
j_gene: TRBJ2-3
CDR3aa: CASSLSGDADTQYF

v_gene: TRBV7-9
j_gene: TRBJ2-7
CDR3aa: CASSARLAGVREQYF

v_gene: TRBV28
j_gene: TRBJ2-1
CDR3aa: CASGGDSYNEQFF

v_gene: TRBV4-3
j_gene: TRBJ2-7
CDR3aa: CASSQGISFEQYF

v_gene: TRBV29-1
j_gene: TRBJ2-5
CDR3aa: CSVVYRSDMMETQYF

v_gene: TRBV28
j_gene: TRBJ2-3
CDR3aa: CASSLLSPSGRGDTQYF

v_gene: TRBV12-3/TRBV12-4
j_gene: TRBJ2-7
CDR3aa: CASSSSEIYEQYF

v_gene: TRBV29-1
j_gene: TRBJ1-2
CDR3aa: CSVVTTFDSYGYTF